This passage covers 8 T cell receptor beta chains from one sample sequenced in a study of a mutant IDH1 vaccine in newly diagnosed glioma. The data were produced by immunoSEQ multiplex PCR, yet TCRdb's version contains in-frame clones alone and is incomplete. The sample shows around 40,000 clones, 80% to 90% of them seen only once. No cognate antigen is known for these TCRs. Time point reported: week 5, during vaccination. In every dose of vaccine, 300 ug of mutant IDH1 20-mer peptide was given alongside topical imiquimod. Sequenced here: PBMCs, sampled from a glioma patient whose treatment included an IDH1 peptide vaccine. These receptors all stem from a man over 45 with glioma.

The rearrangement joins TRBV7-8 to TRBJ2-7; 8 positions match TRBD1. The CDR3 totals 16 residues. Looked up from germline, CDR1 is SGHVS and CDR2 is FQNEAQ. Trimming took 5 bases from V and 7 from J; bases not matched to a gene: 16. This chain's CDR3 is CASSVSPRGRTGEQYF. The CDR3 DNA follows: TGTGCCAGCAGCGTTTCCCCAAGGGGCAGGACAGGGGAGCAGTACTTC.

The chain uses TRBV18 and TRBJ1-5; D perhaps matches TRBD1 (5 bases). This CDR3 contains 15 residues. Per germline, CDR1 KGHSH and CDR2 LQKENI. The V gene lost 3 bases and the J gene lost 7 bases, with 16 bases spanning the gap. CDR3 loop: CASSPLGRVGQPQHF. CDR3 coding DNA: TGTGCCAGCTCACCTCTGGGGCGCGTGGGGCAGCCCCAGCATTTT. The entire variable domain, with the rest obtained from reference TRBV18 and TRBJ1-5, is as follows: NAGVMQNPRHLVRRRGQEARLRCSPMKGHSHVYWYRQLPEEGLKFMVYLQKENIIDESGMPKERFSAEFPKEGPSILRIQQVVRGDSAAYFCASSPLGRVGQPQHFGDGTRLSIL.

The V and J genes are TRBV7-9 and TRBJ2-5; 9 bases line up with TRBD2. V lost 1 base to trimming and J lost 2 bases; unmatched junction nucleotides: 2. The length of the CDR3 is 15 residues. Germline V lookup: CDR1 SEHNR, CDR2 FQNEAQ (reference sequence). This CDR3 reads CASSLVTSGQETQYF. The CDR3 nucleotides are TGTGCCAGCAGCTTAGTCACTAGCGGGCAAGAGACCCAGTACTTC.

The chain is built from TRBV29-1 and TRBJ2-3; the match to TRBD2 covers 11 bases. Germline V gene lookup returns CDR1 SQVTM and CDR2 ANQGSEA. V trimming: 8 bases; J trimming: 4 bases; junction bases outside the gene matches: 5. The CDR3 is made up of 13 amino acids. CDR3 in amino acids: CSITSGSPDTQYF. CDR3 coding DNA: TGCAGCATAACTAGCGGGAGCCCAGATACGCAGTATTTT.

V and J are TRBV11-3 and TRBJ1-1; possibly TRBD1 for D (6 bases). Trimming left V 5 bases short and J 7 bases short, with 14 bases between. This CDR3 comprises 13 residues. CDR1 and CDR2 (germline): SGHNT, YENEEA. CDR3 amino acids: CASSPSTGREAFF. DNA of the CDR3: TGTGCCAGCAGCCCTTCGACAGGCCGTGAAGCTTTCTTT. The variable domain in full, completed from reference TRBV11-3 and TRBJ1-1, reads EAGVVQSPRYKIIEKKQPVAFWCNPISGHNTLYWYLQNLGQGPELLIRYENEEAVDDSQLPKDRFSAERLKGVDSTLKIQPAELGDSAVYLCASSPSTGREAFFGQGTRLTVV.

The rearrangement links TRBV5-1 to TRBJ2-7, with D possibly called TRBD1 or TRBD2 (6 bases each). Germline V gene sequence: CDR1 SGHRS, CDR2 YFSETQ. This CDR3 has 15 amino acids. Trimming removed 0 bases at V and 0 bases at J, with 10 bases between. CDR3 in DNA: TGCGCCAGCAGCTTGGCATGGGGGGCCTCCTACGAGCAGTACTTC. It translates to CASSLAWGASYEQYF. Variable domain in full (rest from reference TRBV5-1 and TRBJ2-7): KAGVTQTPRYLIKTRGQQVTLSCSPISGHRSVSWYQQTPGQGLQFLFEYFSETQRNKGNFPGRFSGRQFSNSRSEMNVSTLELGDSALYLCASSLAWGASYEQYFGPGTRLTVT.

The chain recombines TRBV7-9 with TRBJ2-3; 9 bases are a match to TRBD2. The CDR3 has 15 amino acids. Germline CDR1 and CDR2: SEHNR and FQNEAQ (reference sequence). The ends lost 5 bases at V and 2 bases at J; junction bases unmatched: 5. CDR3 nucleotides: TGTGCCAGCAGCCATAGCGGGGGTTACACAGATACGCAGTATTTT. Encoded protein: CASSHSGGYTDTQYF.

The rearrangement joins TRBV7-9 to TRBJ1-2; 8 bases line up with TRBD1. Trimming took 5 bases from V and 8 from J; bases not matched to a gene: 10. This CDR3 comprises 14 residues. Per the germline V gene, CDR1 is SEHNR and CDR2 is FQNEAQ (reference sequence). CDR3 sequence reads: CASSLTGEEGGYTF. CDR3 nucleotides: TGTGCCAGCAGCCTGACAGGGGAGGAGGGGGGCTACACCTTC. The full variable domain, in which reference TRBV7-9 and TRBJ1-2 provide the parts outside the CDR3, is DTGVSQNPRHKITKRGQNVTFRCDPISEHNRLYWYRQTLGQGPEFLTYFQNEAQLEKSRLLSDRFSAERPKGSFSTLEIQRTEQGDSAMYLCASSLTGEEGGYTFGSGTRLTVV.